Listed below are T cell receptor beta chains from one sample, sequenced in a study of shared clonotypes between healthy human individuals. Clones were read by immunoSEQ multiplex PCR, and TCRdb kept only the in-frame ones, dropping some. The table shows around 2.1 million clones, with roughly 91% occurring only once. Specimen: naive CD8+ T cells from PBMCs. These TCRs come from a man between 18 and 29 years old in good health. Some clones in this sample may be carry-over from other donors' samples. CDR3s include the opening cysteine and the closing phenylalanine or tryptophan. Each record gives: CDR3 DNA, CDR3 protein, V gene, J gene, clone size, D gene. The D gene is left open where the match is weak. Not all rows give a size; the values are once, few, many and, for expanded clones, a class.

DNA: TGTGCCAGCAGTGGGGTAGCCAATGAGCAGTTCTTC
CDR3: CASSGVANEQFF
V: TRBV7-6
J: TRBJ2-1
size: NA
D: NA

DNA: TGTGCCAGCAGTGTAACCGGGACAGGGGCCTACGAGCAGTACTTC
CDR3: CASSVTGTGAYEQYF
V: TRBV28
J: TRBJ2-7
size: NA
D: TRBD1

DNA: TGTGCCAGCAGCGTGCACAGGTACGACACTGAAGCTTTCTTT
CDR3: CASSVHRYDTEAFF
V: TRBV9
J: TRBJ1-1
size: few
D: NA

DNA: TGTGCCAGCAGCACCGGGACAGGGGTCTACAATGAGCAGTTCTTC
CDR3: CASSTGTGVYNEQFF
V: TRBV28
J: TRBJ2-1
size: NA
D: TRBD1

DNA: TGTGCCAGCAGGCAAGACGACTCCGGGACGGCTGCTGAAGCTTTCTTT
CDR3: CASRQDDSGTAAEAFF
V: TRBV25-1
J: TRBJ1-1
size: few
D: NA

DNA: TGTGCCAGCAGCCAAGGAGGGGGGGCTGGTGGCTACACCTTC
CDR3: CASSQGGGAGGYTF
V: TRBV4-2
J: TRBJ1-2
size: NA
D: NA

DNA: TGTGCCATCAGACTCGACAGGGGCGGCTATGGCTACACCTTC
CDR3: CAIRLDRGGYGYTF
V: TRBV10-3
J: TRBJ1-2
size: NA
D: TRBD1

DNA: TGCGCCAGCAGCCAAGGTGGGGGGGCTCACTACGAGCAGTACTTC
CDR3: CASSQGGGAHYEQYF
V: TRBV4-1
J: TRBJ2-7
size: NA
D: NA

DNA: TGTGCCAGCAGTTTATTGCCAGGTCCGACCTTTCCCTACGAGCAGTACTTC
CDR3: CASSLLPGPTFPYEQYF
V: TRBV28
J: TRBJ2-7
size: NA
D: NA

DNA: TGTGCCAGTACAAAGGGCGGGAGAGGGGACGAGCAGTACTTC
CDR3: CASTKGGRGDEQYF
V: TRBV9
J: TRBJ2-7
size: NA
D: TRBD2

DNA: TGCGCCAGCAGCCAAGTGGGTTGGGGCGACATTCAGTACTTC
CDR3: CASSQVGWGDIQYF
V: TRBV4-1
J: TRBJ2-4
size: NA
D: NA

DNA: TGTGCCAGCAGCTCGCCACATACAGGGGAAGAGACCCAGTACTTC
CDR3: CASSSPHTGEETQYF
V: TRBV11-2
J: TRBJ2-5
size: NA
D: TRBD1

DNA: TGTGCCAGCAGCCTTTCTGGGACATTCAACACCGGGGAGCTGTTTTTT
CDR3: CASSLSGTFNTGELFF
V: TRBV7-8
J: TRBJ2-2
size: NA
D: NA

DNA: TGTGCCAGCAGCGGAGGGACAGGGGGCTACGAGCAGTACTTC
CDR3: CASSGGTGGYEQYF
V: TRBV5-4
J: TRBJ2-7
size: NA
D: TRBD1

DNA: TGTGCCAGCAGCCAAGACTGGGGATTTGGCGAGCAGTACTTC
CDR3: CASSQDWGFGEQYF
V: TRBV14
J: TRBJ2-7
size: NA
D: NA

DNA: TGTGCCAACACTACACTTGCGGGGGCGGGTGAAGCTTTCTTT
CDR3: CANTTLAGAGEAFF
V: TRBV19
J: TRBJ1-1
size: NA
D: NA

DNA: TGTGCCAGCAGCGATAATGAAAAACTGTTTTTT
CDR3: CASSDNEKLFF
V: TRBV6-6
J: TRBJ1-4
size: NA
D: NA

DNA: TGCAGCGTTGCCCTAGGACGGACACCTAACTATGGCTACACCTTC
CDR3: CSVALGRTPNYGYTF
V: TRBV29-1
J: TRBJ1-2
size: NA
D: NA

DNA: TGTGCCAGCAGTTTTAGAGCGGAGAGCACAGATACGCAGTATTTT
CDR3: CASSFRAESTDTQYF
V: TRBV28
J: TRBJ2-3
size: NA
D: NA

DNA: TGTGCCAGCTCACCAACGCGGATGAGCTCCGGTGAGCAGTTCTTC
CDR3: CASSPTRMSSGEQFF
V: TRBV18
J: TRBJ2-1
size: NA
D: NA

DNA: TGCGCCAGCAGCCAAGATAGGGACAGGGACACAGATACGCAGTATTTT
CDR3: CASSQDRDRDTDTQYF
V: TRBV4-1
J: TRBJ2-3
size: NA
D: TRBD1

DNA: TGTGCCAGCAGCTTAGTTGTAGCGGGAACATACGAGCAGTACTTC
CDR3: CASSLVVAGTYEQYF
V: TRBV7-9
J: TRBJ2-7
size: NA
D: TRBD2

DNA: TGTGCCAGCAGTTTCCCAGGGACGGAAAAAAACATTCAGTACTTC
CDR3: CASSFPGTEKNIQYF
V: TRBV28
J: TRBJ2-4
size: NA
D: NA

DNA: TGTGCCAGCAGTTACGTCGCTTCACCCTACAATGAGCAGTTCTTC
CDR3: CASSYVASPYNEQFF
V: TRBV6-5
J: TRBJ2-1
size: NA
D: NA

DNA: TGTGCCAGCAGTTACTCGACAGGGTCAGTTAACTATGGCTACACCTTC
CDR3: CASSYSTGSVNYGYTF
V: TRBV6-5
J: TRBJ1-2
size: once
D: TRBD1

DNA: TGCGCCAGCAGTGACGCAGGGAGCTCCTACAATGAGCAGTTCTTC
CDR3: CASSDAGSSYNEQFF
V: TRBV10-2
J: TRBJ2-1
size: NA
D: NA

DNA: TGTGCCAGTAGTATCCTAATTGGAGGACCTAGCACAGATACGCAGTATTTT
CDR3: CASSILIGGPSTDTQYF
V: TRBV19
J: TRBJ2-3
size: NA
D: NA

DNA: TGCGCCAGCAGCCAAGATGATCGGCAGGAAAAAGGCACTGAAGCTTTCTTT
CDR3: CASSQDDRQEKGTEAFF
V: TRBV4-3
J: TRBJ1-1
size: NA
D: NA

DNA: TGTGCCAGCAGTGTTGACAGCTTTGAAAAACTGTTTTTT
CDR3: CASSVDSFEKLFF
V: TRBV27
J: TRBJ1-4
size: NA
D: NA

DNA: TGTGCCTGGGACAGCGGGGGAGGATCCTACAATGAGCAGTTCTTC
CDR3: CAWDSGGGSYNEQFF
V: TRBV30
J: TRBJ2-1
size: once
D: TRBD2

DNA: TGTGCCAGCAGCTACCTTGAGGGGGGTCTTTACGAGCAGTACTTC
CDR3: CASSYLEGGLYEQYF
V: TRBV11-1
J: TRBJ2-7
size: NA
D: NA

DNA: TGTGCCAGCAGCTTAGGCTGGGGCTACGAGCAGTACTTC
CDR3: CASSLGWGYEQYF
V: TRBV11-2
J: TRBJ2-7
size: NA
D: NA

DNA: TGTGCCAGCCGCGGGTTCTCCTACGAGCAGTACTTC
CDR3: CASRGFSYEQYF
V: TRBV7-8
J: TRBJ2-7
size: once
D: NA

DNA: TGTGCCAGCAGACCAAACCCCACTAGCGTACACTCCTACAATGAGCAGTTCTTC
CDR3: CASRPNPTSVHSYNEQFF
V: TRBV11-2
J: TRBJ2-1
size: NA
D: TRBD2

DNA: TGTGCCACCAGCAGAGATCGGGGTTGGAATGAGCAGTTCTTC
CDR3: CATSRDRGWNEQFF
V: TRBV15
J: TRBJ2-1
size: NA
D: NA

DNA: TGTGCCAGTAGTATTGTCCGGGAGAGATACAATGAGCAGTTCTTC
CDR3: CASSIVRERYNEQFF
V: TRBV19
J: TRBJ2-1
size: NA
D: NA

DNA: TGCGCCAGCAGCCAAGTGTTAGGGGAGACCCAGTACTTC
CDR3: CASSQVLGETQYF
V: TRBV4-1
J: TRBJ2-5
size: NA
D: NA

DNA: TGTGCCAGCAGGCCCGACGGGACTAGAAGCACAGATACGCAGTATTTT
CDR3: CASRPDGTRSTDTQYF
V: TRBV2
J: TRBJ2-3
size: NA
D: TRBD2

DNA: TGTGCCAGCAGCACCACGGGACTCAGAAGCTCCTACGAGCAGTACTTC
CDR3: CASSTTGLRSSYEQYF
V: TRBV7-9
J: TRBJ2-7
size: NA
D: NA

DNA: TGTGCCAGCAGCTCATTAGTTTTTACACAGGGGGCCTATGAGCAGTTCTTC
CDR3: CASSSLVFTQGAYEQFF
V: TRBV11-2
J: TRBJ2-1
size: NA
D: TRBD1

DNA: TGCGCCAGCAGCCGCCAGCGGGAGGGCAATCTCGAGCAGTACTTC
CDR3: CASSRQREGNLEQYF
V: TRBV5-1
J: TRBJ2-7
size: NA
D: TRBD2

DNA: TGCGCCAGCAGTTTTAACGGCGTCCGGACCTTCACAGATACGCAGTATTTT
CDR3: CASSFNGVRTFTDTQYF
V: TRBV5-1
J: TRBJ2-3
size: NA
D: NA

DNA: TGTGCCAGCAGCCAAGATGTTAACCATAATGAAAAACTGTTTTTT
CDR3: CASSQDVNHNEKLFF
V: TRBV14
J: TRBJ1-4
size: NA
D: NA

DNA: TGTGCCAGCAGTCAAAGAGCGGGAGGGGGGTATCGGGAGTTCTTC
CDR3: CASSQRAGGGYREFF
V: TRBV27
J: TRBJ2-1
size: NA
D: TRBD2

DNA: TGTGCCAGCAGCCCTGGACAGGGGAAGGCCATATATTTT
CDR3: CASSPGQGKAIYF
V: TRBV11-2
J: TRBJ1-3
size: NA
D: TRBD1

DNA: TGTGCCAGCAGCGAAGGGTTTTTGTACGAGCAGTACTTC
CDR3: CASSEGFLYEQYF
V: TRBV11-3
J: TRBJ2-7
size: NA
D: NA

DNA: TGTGCCAGCAGCTTGGAGGGACTAGCCAATGAGCAGTTCTTC
CDR3: CASSLEGLANEQFF
V: TRBV5-6
J: TRBJ2-1
size: NA
D: TRBD2

DNA: TGTGCCAGCACTTTACGTGGGGGCCATGGCTACACCTTC
CDR3: CASTLRGGHGYTF
V: TRBV6-5
J: TRBJ1-2
size: NA
D: NA

DNA: TGCAGCGTTGAAGGGTCGGCTGCTGTTGTTGGGGATGAGCAGTTCTTC
CDR3: CSVEGSAAVVGDEQFF
V: TRBV29-1
J: TRBJ2-1
size: NA
D: NA

DNA: TGTGCCAGCAGTTTATTCCTGACTAGCGGAGCTAGCACAGATACGCAGTATTTT
CDR3: CASSLFLTSGASTDTQYF
V: TRBV28
J: TRBJ2-3
size: NA
D: TRBD2

DNA: TGTGCCAGTAGTGGGATGGAAGGCCAGCCCCAGCATTTT
CDR3: CASSGMEGQPQHF
V: TRBV19
J: TRBJ1-5
size: few
D: NA

DNA: TGTGCCAGCAGCCAGCATCCCGAACTCGCTAGCGGGAGTATCAATGAGCAGTTCTTC
CDR3: CASSQHPELASGSINEQFF
V: TRBV4-2
J: TRBJ2-1
size: NA
D: TRBD2

DNA: TGTGCCAGCAGTTCACCCGGGACAGGGATTACTGAAGCTTTCTTT
CDR3: CASSSPGTGITEAFF
V: TRBV28
J: TRBJ1-1
size: once
D: TRBD1

DNA: TGCGCCAGCAGCTTGGCCGGGCCATCCTACACAGATACGCAGTATTTT
CDR3: CASSLAGPSYTDTQYF
V: TRBV5-1
J: TRBJ2-3
size: NA
D: NA

DNA: TGTGCCAGCAGCACAGACTTATTCGCTGAAGCTTTCTTT
CDR3: CASSTDLFAEAFF
V: TRBV7-3
J: TRBJ1-1
size: once
D: NA